This TCR beta chain was retrieved from a study of cytomegalovirus exposure and HLA in healthy donors. The study, taken as a whole, reports: Three CMV-associated chains proved CMV antigen-specific in vitro.

About this clone itself: Its antigen remains unidentified.

Profiled with immunoSEQ multiplex PCR; TCRdb holds only in-frame clones, not every one. Among roughly 120,000 clones listed, roughly 88% were seen once. Trimming stripped 5 bases from V and 1 base from J, with 8 bases between. CDR1 SNHLY and CDR2 FYNNEI come from the germline V gene. CDR3 length equals 13 residues. The sequence came from a young woman in good health and CMV-seropositive. Sequences were obtained from PBMCs. The chain combines TRBV2 with TRBJ1-2, with D unclear. CDR3 sequence: CASSLKINYGYTF. In DNA form, the CDR3 reads TGTGCCAGCAGTCTAAAAATTAACTATGGCTACACCTTC. Looking up the rest from reference TRBV2 and TRBJ1-2 gives the full variable domain: EPEVTQTPSHQVTQMGQEVILRCVPISNHLYFYWYRQILGQKVEFLVSFYNNEISEKSEIFDDQFSVERPDGSNFTLKIRSTKLEDSAMYFCASSLKINYGYTFGSGTRLTVV.